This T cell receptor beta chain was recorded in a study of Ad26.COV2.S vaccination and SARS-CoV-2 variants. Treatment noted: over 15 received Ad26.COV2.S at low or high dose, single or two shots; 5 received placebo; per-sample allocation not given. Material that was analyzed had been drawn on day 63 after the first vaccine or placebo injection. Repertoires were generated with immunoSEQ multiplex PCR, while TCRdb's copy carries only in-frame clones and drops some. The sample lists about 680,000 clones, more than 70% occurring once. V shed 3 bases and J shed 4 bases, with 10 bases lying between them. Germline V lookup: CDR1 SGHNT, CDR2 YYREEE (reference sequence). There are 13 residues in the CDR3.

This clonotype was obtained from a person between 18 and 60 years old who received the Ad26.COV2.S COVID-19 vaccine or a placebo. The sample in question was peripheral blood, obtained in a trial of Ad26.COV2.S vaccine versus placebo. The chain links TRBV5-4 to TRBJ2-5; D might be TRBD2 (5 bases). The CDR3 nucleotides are TGTGCCAGCAGCTCGGAGAGCGGAGAGACCCAGTACTTC. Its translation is CASSSESGETQYF.